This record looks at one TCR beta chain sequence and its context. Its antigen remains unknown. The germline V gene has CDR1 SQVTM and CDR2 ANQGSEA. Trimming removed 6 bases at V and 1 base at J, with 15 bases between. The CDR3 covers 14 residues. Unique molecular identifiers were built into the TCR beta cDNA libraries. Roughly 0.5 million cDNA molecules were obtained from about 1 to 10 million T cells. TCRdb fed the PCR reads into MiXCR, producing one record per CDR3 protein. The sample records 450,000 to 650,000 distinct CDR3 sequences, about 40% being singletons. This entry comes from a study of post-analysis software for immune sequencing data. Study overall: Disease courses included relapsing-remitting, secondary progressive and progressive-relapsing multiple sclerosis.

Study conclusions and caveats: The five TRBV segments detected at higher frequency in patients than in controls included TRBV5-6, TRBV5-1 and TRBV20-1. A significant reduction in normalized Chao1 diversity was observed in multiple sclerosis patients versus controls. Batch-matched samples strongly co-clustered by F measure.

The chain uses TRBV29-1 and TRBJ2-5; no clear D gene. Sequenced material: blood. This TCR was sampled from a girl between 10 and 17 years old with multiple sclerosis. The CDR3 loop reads CSVRSTWPQETQYF. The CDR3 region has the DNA TGCAGCGTACGCTCGACATGGCCCCAAGAGACCCAGTACTTC.